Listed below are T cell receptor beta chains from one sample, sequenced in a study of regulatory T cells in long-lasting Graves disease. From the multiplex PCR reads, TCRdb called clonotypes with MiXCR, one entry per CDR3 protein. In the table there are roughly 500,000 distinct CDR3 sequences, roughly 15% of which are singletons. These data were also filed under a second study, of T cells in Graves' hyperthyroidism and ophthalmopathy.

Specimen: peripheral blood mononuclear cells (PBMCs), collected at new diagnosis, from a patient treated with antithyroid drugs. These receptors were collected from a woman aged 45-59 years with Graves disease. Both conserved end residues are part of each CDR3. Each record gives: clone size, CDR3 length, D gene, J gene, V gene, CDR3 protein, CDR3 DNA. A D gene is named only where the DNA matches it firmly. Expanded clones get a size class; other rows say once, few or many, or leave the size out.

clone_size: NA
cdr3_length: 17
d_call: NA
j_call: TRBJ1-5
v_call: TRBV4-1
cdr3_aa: CASSQDWGRAGNQPQHF
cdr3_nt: TGCGCCAGCAGCCAAGATTGGGGCAGGGCTGGCAATCAGCCCCAGCATTTT

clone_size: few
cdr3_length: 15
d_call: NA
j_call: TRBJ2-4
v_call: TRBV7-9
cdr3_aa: CASSPGTEVRNIQYF
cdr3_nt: TGTGCCAGCAGCCCCGGGACCGAGGTGAGGAACATTCAGTACTTC

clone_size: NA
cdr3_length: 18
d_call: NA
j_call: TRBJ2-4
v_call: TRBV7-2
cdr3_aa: CASSLVPPVVFNGNIQYF
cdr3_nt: TGTGCCAGCAGCTTAGTTCCCCCGGTGGTTTTCAATGGGAACATTCAGTACTTC

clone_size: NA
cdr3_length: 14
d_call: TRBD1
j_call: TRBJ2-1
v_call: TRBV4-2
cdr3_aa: CASSQAGTENEQFF
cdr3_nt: TGTGCCAGCAGCCAAGCCGGGACAGAAAATGAGCAGTTCTTC

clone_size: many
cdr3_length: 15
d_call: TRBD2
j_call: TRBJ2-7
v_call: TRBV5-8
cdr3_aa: CASSPLAGASYEQYF
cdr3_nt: TGTGCCAGCAGCCCCTTAGCGGGCGCATCCTACGAGCAGTACTTC

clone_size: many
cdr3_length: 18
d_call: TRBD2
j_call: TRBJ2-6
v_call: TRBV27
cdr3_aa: CASSLGSSGRAGANVLTF
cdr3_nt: TGTGCCAGCAGTTTAGGGTCTAGCGGGAGGGCAGGGGCCAACGTCCTGACTTTC

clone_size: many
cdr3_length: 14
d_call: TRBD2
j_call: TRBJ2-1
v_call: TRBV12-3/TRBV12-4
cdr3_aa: CASSLGTRWNEQFF
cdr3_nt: TGTGCCAGCAGTTTAGGGACTAGGTGGAATGAGCAGTTCTTC

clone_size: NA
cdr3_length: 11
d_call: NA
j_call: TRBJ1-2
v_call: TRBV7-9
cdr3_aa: CASSPPEGYTF
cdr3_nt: TGTGCCAGCAGCCCCCCTGAGGGCTACACCTTC

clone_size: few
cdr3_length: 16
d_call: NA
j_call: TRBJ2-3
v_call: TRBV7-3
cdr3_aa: CASSPGARDGTDTQYF
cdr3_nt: TGTGCCAGCAGCCCCGGGGCCAGGGATGGTACAGATACGCAGTATTTT

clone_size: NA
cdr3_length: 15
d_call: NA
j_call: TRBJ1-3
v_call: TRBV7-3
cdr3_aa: CASSLNGNSGNTIYF
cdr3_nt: TGTGCCAGCAGCTTAAATGGGAACTCTGGAAACACCATATATTTT

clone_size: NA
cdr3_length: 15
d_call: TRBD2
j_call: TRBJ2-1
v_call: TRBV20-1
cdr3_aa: CSARVALAGANEQFF
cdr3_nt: TGCAGTGCTAGAGTGGCCCTAGCGGGAGCAAATGAGCAGTTCTTC

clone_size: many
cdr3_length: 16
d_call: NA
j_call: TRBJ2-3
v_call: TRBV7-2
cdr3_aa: CASSLVTGISTDTQYF
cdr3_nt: TGTGCCAGCAGCTTAGTTACGGGCATAAGCACAGATACGCAGTATTTT

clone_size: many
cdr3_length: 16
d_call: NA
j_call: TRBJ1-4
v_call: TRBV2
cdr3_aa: CASSEAGGSTNEKLFF
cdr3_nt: TGTGCCAGCAGTGAAGCGGGGGGTTCAACTAATGAAAAACTGTTTTTT